Listed below are T cell receptor beta chains from one sample, sequenced in a study of T cell repertoires in cytomegalovirus infection. TCRdb processed the reads anew with MiXCR; each CDR3 protein has one entry. This table holds roughly 500,000 distinct CDR3 sequences, around 10% found once. The sequenced sample consisted of PBMCs. These receptor sequences come from a human donor in good health (CMV status not recorded). Some clones in this sample may be carry-over from other donors' samples. Each CDR3 is given with its conserved first and last residue. A D gene is named only where the DNA matches it firmly. Clone sizes are given selectively: once, few, many, or a class where the clone is expanded.

J gene,D gene,V gene,clone size,CDR3 DNA,CDR3 protein
TRBJ1-1,NA,TRBV4-1,many,TGCGCCAGCAGCCAAGGTGGACGGCCTGAAGCTTTCTTT,CASSQGGRPEAFF
TRBJ2-2,NA,TRBV5-1,few,TGCGCCAGCAGCTTGCATGGGGGAGACACCGGGGAGCTGTTTTTT,CASSLHGGDTGELFF
TRBJ1-2,TRBD1,TRBV29-1,NA,TGCAGCGTGGGGACAGGGAGAGGCTACACCTTC,CSVGTGRGYTF
TRBJ1-2,NA,TRBV2,many,TGTGCCAGCAGTGACGGAGGGCCAAACTATGGCTACACCTTC,CASSDGGPNYGYTF
TRBJ2-1,NA,TRBV10-3,many,TGTGCCATCAGTGAGTTTGAGCCGGATAGCGATGAGCAGTTCTTC,CAISEFEPDSDEQFF
TRBJ2-1,TRBD2,TRBV19,many,TGTGCCAGTAGTCCGAGGGGACTAGCGGGGATCTTAGATGAGCAGTTCTTC,CASSPRGLAGILDEQFF
TRBJ1-1,NA,TRBV11-2,many,TGTGCCAGCAGCGAAGGGCCCCTCGGGGGGAAAGCTTTCTTT,CASSEGPLGGKAFF
TRBJ2-7,TRBD2,TRBV20-1,many,TGCAGTGCTAGGGGGACTAGCGGACCCTACGAGCAGTACTTC,CSARGTSGPYEQYF
TRBJ2-1,TRBD2,TRBV10-2,NA,TGCGCCAGCAGTGTGACTAGCGGTCCCAGCCCCCACAATGAGCAGTTCTTC,CASSVTSGPSPHNEQFF
TRBJ2-1,TRBD1,TRBV7-2,many,TGTGCCAGCAGACTTACAGGGGGCTCCTACAATGAGCAGTTCTTC,CASRLTGGSYNEQFF
TRBJ2-3,NA,TRBV4-2,many,TGTGCCAGCAGCCAAGTAGGGGGGGCGGCAGATACGCAGTATTTT,CASSQVGGAADTQYF
TRBJ1-1,NA,TRBV7-9,NA,TGTGCCAGCAGCCCCCCGGCGACGACTGTAGCTTTCTTT,CASSPPATTVAFF